These 32 T cell receptor beta chains originate from one sample sequenced in a study of cytomegalovirus exposure and HLA in healthy donors. Primers for the PCR totalled 60 Vbeta and 13 Jbeta. The method was immunoSEQ multiplex PCR; TCRdb's version includes in-frame clones alone and lacks a portion of them. The table includes over 150,000 clones, around 70% detected once. Sequenced material: PBMCs. These receptor sequences come from a male donor in good health and CMV-seronegative.

CDR3 nucleotide sequence: TGTGCCAGCAGCGGCATTATTGGCCCGTCTAACTATGGCTACACCTTC. Encoded protein: CASSGIIGPSNYGYTF. The rearrangement joins TRBV7-9 to TRBJ1-2; D remains unclear. Germline CDR1 reads SEHNR; CDR2 reads FQNEAQ (reference sequence). This CDR3 contains 16 residues. V was clipped by 5 bases and J by 0 bases, with 16 bases between them.

V and J are TRBV5-4 and TRBJ1-2; D is uncertain. Trimming removed 0 bases at V and 2 bases at J, with 8 bases between. There are 14 residues in the CDR3. Germline loops: CDR1 SGHNT, CDR2 YYREEE (reference sequence). The CDR3 region has the DNA TGTGCCAGCAGCTTGGACAGCCCCAACTATGGCTACACCTTC. This translates into CASSLDSPNYGYTF. Filled out from reference TRBV5-4 and TRBJ1-2, the complete variable domain reads ETGVTQSPTHLIKTRGQQVTLRCSSQSGHNTVSWYQQALGQGPQFIFQYYREEENGRGNFPPRFSGLQFPNYSSELNVNALELDDSALYLCASSLDSPNYGYTFGSGTRLTVV.

The chain joins TRBV12-5 to TRBJ2-1; 13 bases match TRBD2. The germline V gene encodes CDR1 LGHNT and CDR2 FRNRAP. This CDR3 region has 20 residues. After removal of 5 bases from V and 1 base from J, the junction contained 14 bases not matched to a gene. The CDR3 here is CASGPYKTSGGKRSYNEQFF. CDR3 coding DNA: TGTGCTAGTGGTCCCTACAAGACTAGCGGGGGGAAAAGGTCCTACAATGAGCAGTTCTTC.

This clone has just one count. V gene TRBV15 combines with J gene TRBJ2-3, with TRBD1 matching over 7 bases. With V trimmed by 5 bases and J by 2 bases, 7 bases remained unmatched. CDR1 and CDR2 from the germline V gene are LNHNV and YYDKDF (reference sequence). The CDR3 has 15 amino acids. The CDR3 nucleotides read TGTGCCACCAGCCCCCGGGACAGCTACACAGATACGCAGTATTTT. Protein: CATSPRDSYTDTQYF.

This clone was detected a few times. The gene calls are TRBV30 and TRBJ2-5, with D uncertain. The germline V and J ends were trimmed by 0 bases and 3 bases, with 11 bases remaining between them. The CDR3 consists of 14 residues. Germline CDR1 GTSNPN, CDR2 SVGIG (reference sequence). The CDR3, as DNA: TGTGCCTGGAGTGTATACGGTGTAAAAGAGACCCAGTACTTC. Translating gives CAWSVYGVKETQYF.

The chain carries TRBV28 and TRBJ2-1, with D hard to call. Germline V gene data show CDR1 as MDHEN and CDR2 as SYDVKM. CDR3 length equals 15 residues. V lost 8 bases, J lost 0 bases, and 14 bases lay in between. Here the CDR3 DNA reads TGTGCCAGCGCCACGCAGAGGAGCTCCTACAATGAGCAGTTCTTC. Its translation: CASATQRSSYNEQFF.

The rearrangement joins TRBV5-1 to TRBJ1-4; 10 bases agree with TRBD1. The CDR3 is 14 amino acids. The V gene end was trimmed by 4 bases and the J gene end by 5 bases; junction bases not matched to a gene: 2. Germline-derived CDR1 and CDR2 are SGHRS and YFSETQ. The CDR3 loop reads CASSEGQGNEKLFF. The CDR3 DNA is TGCGCCAGCAGCGAGGGACAGGGGAATGAAAAACTGTTTTTT. The whole variable domain, remainder taken from reference TRBV5-1 and TRBJ1-4, is KAGVTQTPRYLIKTRGQQVTLSCSPISGHRSVSWYQQTPGQGLQFLFEYFSETQRNKGNFPGRFSGRQFSNSRSEMNVSTLELGDSALYLCASSEGQGNEKLFFGSGTQLSVL.

This chain joins TRBV30 and TRBJ1-5, with 9 positions matching TRBD1. Trimming took 4 bases from V and 4 from J; bases not matched to a gene: 2. CDR1 and CDR2 from the germline V gene are GTSNPN and SVGIG (reference sequence). The CDR3 covers 13 residues. For the CDR3, the DNA is TGTGCCTGGACGGGACAGGGTAATCAGCCCCAGCATTTT. Its translation: CAWTGQGNQPQHF.

This clone appeared a few times. This rearrangement joins TRBV5-1 to TRBJ1-4; 7 bases match TRBD1. J lost 0 bases, V lost 4 bases, and 6 bases had no gene match. The CDR3 runs to 16 residues. Germline V lookup: CDR1 SGHRS, CDR2 YFSETQ. The CDR3 coding sequence is TGCGCCAGCAGCCCCAGGGGGGCCCCAACTAATGAAAAACTGTTTTTT. Translated: CASSPRGAPTNEKLFF.

The CDR3 is CASSPGGRGEQYF. In nucleotides, the CDR3 is TGTGCCAGCAGCCCTGGGGGCCGGGGTGAGCAGTACTTC. This sequence joins TRBV11-1 and TRBJ2-7, with D perhaps matching TRBD1 (6 bases). The CDR3 totals 13 residues. Between the trimmed V and J ends, which lost 5 bases and 7 bases, there was a span of 15 bases. Germline lookup yields CDR1 SGHAT and CDR2 FQDESV (reference sequence).

This chain links TRBV16 with TRBJ2-2; TRBD2 might be the D (5 bases). Germline CDR1 and CDR2: KGHSY and FQNENV. The CDR3 sequence is 13 residues long. The V gene lost 8 bases and the J gene lost 7 bases, with 14 bases spanning the gap. The CDR3 nucleotides are TGTGCCAGCCACAATGCGGGCGGCGGGGAGCTGTTTTTT. Its protein is CASHNAGGGELFF.

The rearrangement uses TRBV6-1 and TRBJ2-1; D unresolved. Per germline, CDR1 MNHNS and CDR2 SASEGT. There are 12 residues in the CDR3. Trimming removed 6 bases at V and 5 bases at J, with 8 bases between. CDR3 amino acids: CASSSYNNEQFF. CDR3 sequence (DNA): TGTGCCAGCAGCTCCTATAACAATGAGCAGTTCTTC.

The chain employs TRBV5-6 and TRBJ1-2; TRBD1 matches at 8 bases. J gave up 1 base and V 1 base, and 3 bases lay outside the gene matches. CDR1 SGHDT and CDR2 YYEEEE come from the germline V gene. CDR3 length: 15 amino acids. The CDR3 DNA follows: TGTGCCAGCAGCTTGAGGACAGGGTTTAACTATGGCTACACCTTC. As protein: CASSLRTGFNYGYTF.

The V gene is TRBV6-1, the J gene TRBJ1-2, with D perhaps matching TRBD1 (5 bases). This CDR3 comprises 16 residues. Trimming took off 3 bases at V and 3 bases at J, with 17 bases between the two ends. Germline values: CDR1 MNHNS, CDR2 SASEGT. The CDR3 protein is CASSDPGKTPDYGYTF. As DNA, the CDR3 is TGTGCCAGCAGTGACCCAGGGAAAACACCAGACTATGGCTACACCTTC.

The chain is built from TRBV12-5 and TRBJ1-1; possibly TRBD1 for D (5 bases). CDR3 length equals 12 residues. Germline CDR1 is LGHNT and CDR2 is FRNRAP. Trimming cost V 3 bases and J 6 bases, with 8 bases left between them. CDR3 sequence (DNA): TGTGCTAGTGGTTTCGGGGGGGCTGAAGCTTTCTTT. Translating gives CASGFGGAEAFF.

The chain links TRBV28 to TRBJ2-3; D uncertain. Germline-derived CDR1 and CDR2 are MDHEN and SYDVKM. The CDR3 is 14 residues long. The V gene lost 6 bases and the J gene lost 5 bases, with 15 bases spanning the gap. CDR3 sequence reads: CASRNLSLVDTQYF. The CDR3 DNA sequence: TGTGCCAGCAGGAACTTAAGTCTTGTAGATACGCAGTATTTT.

This sequence joins TRBV11-2 and TRBJ2-7; 10 positions match TRBD1. Germline trimming cut 3 bases from V and 6 bases from J; bases unmatched to any gene: 5. The CDR3 has 14 residues. The germline gives CDR1 SGHAT, CDR2 FQNNGV. The CDR3 reads CASSLTGGMFEQYF. In DNA form, the CDR3 reads TGTGCCAGCAGCTTGACAGGGGGCATGTTCGAGCAGTACTTC.

This sequence joins TRBV2 and TRBJ1-3, with 8 bases matching TRBD1. J was trimmed by 2 bases and V by 6 bases; bases with no gene match: 9. Germline CDR1 and CDR2: SNHLY and FYNNEI. The CDR3 has 16 amino acids. CDR3 DNA sequence: TGTGCCAGCAGGTCCCCAGGGGGCTTAACTGGAAACACCATATATTTT. It yields the protein CASRSPGGLTGNTIYF.

The chain employs TRBV6-5 and TRBJ2-7, with unresolved D. Germline CDR1 is MNHEY and CDR2 is SVGAGI. The CDR3 has 14 amino acids. Deletions cut 5 bases from V and 1 base from J, with 12 bases between. CDR3 region: CASSLYRVSYEQYF. The CDR3 DNA reads as TGTGCCAGCAGTCTATACAGAGTTTCCTACGAGCAGTACTTC.

Only a few counts were recorded for this clone. The gene calls are TRBV5-1 and TRBJ2-1; the D gene is possibly TRBD1 (6 bases). This CDR3 region has 14 residues. V lost 4 bases to trimming and J lost 9 bases, with 17 bases between them. Germline CDR1 reads SGHRS; CDR2 reads YFSETQ. CDR3 DNA sequence: TGCGCCAGCAGCGCCCCACAGGGTATGATTGAGCAGTTCTTC. Protein product: CASSAPQGMIEQFF.

V usage is TRBV19 and J usage is TRBJ1-5; D ambiguous. Germline CDR1 and CDR2: LNHDA and SQIVND (reference sequence). The CDR3 is made up of 13 amino acids. Deletions cut 5 bases from V and 8 bases from J, with 13 bases between. This CDR3 is CASSFGLVEPQHF. The CDR3, as DNA: TGTGCCAGTAGTTTTGGGCTGGTGGAGCCCCAGCATTTT.

V usage is TRBV2 and J usage is TRBJ2-3, with TRBD2 matching over 15 bases. Trimming at V came to 6 bases and at J to 5 bases, leaving 6 bases not matched to a gene. CDR1 and CDR2 from the germline V gene are SNHLY and FYNNEI. This CDR3 spans 16 amino acids. The CDR3 spells CASRAGLAGGRDTQYF. CDR3 DNA sequence: TGTGCCAGCAGGGCGGGACTAGCGGGAGGCCGAGATACGCAGTATTTT.

This clone was detected a few times. This chain connects TRBV11-2 to TRBJ1-1; D possibly corresponds to TRBD1 (6 bases). Trimming removed 5 bases at V and 1 base at J, with 11 bases between. This CDR3 is built from 14 residues. CDR1 is SGHAT and CDR2 is FQNNGV in the germline V gene. The CDR3 protein is CASSITTGNTEAFF. CDR3 DNA sequence: TGTGCCAGCAGCATAACGACAGGGAACACTGAAGCTTTCTTT.

The chain employs TRBV20-1 and TRBJ2-7; D perhaps matches TRBD2 (7 bases). Germline values: CDR1 DFQATT, CDR2 SNEGSKA (reference sequence). V was cut by 5 bases and J by 7 bases, with 12 bases left in between. The length of the CDR3 is 11 residues. This chain's CDR3 is CSASQGGEQYF. CDR3 bases: TGCAGTGCTTCACAGGGAGGGGAGCAGTACTTC.

V and J are TRBV5-1 and TRBJ2-5; perhaps TRBD2 as D (6 bases). Judging by the DNA end, TRBJ2-7 fits better; the J call may be wrong. The germline V gene has CDR1 SGHRS and CDR2 YFSETQ. The CDR3 has 15 amino acids. CDR3 amino acids: CASSLASGLSYEQYF. The CDR3 DNA reads TGCGCCAGCAGCTTGGCCAGCGGACTATCCTACGAGCAGTACTTC.

This clone has just one count. This chain joins TRBV29-1 and TRBJ2-3; D might be TRBD2 (5 bases). Germline values: CDR1 SQVTM, CDR2 ANQGSEA. This CDR3 is 17 amino acids long. V was cut by 4 bases and J by 4 bases, with 24 bases left in between. The CDR3 region has the DNA TGCAGCGTTGCAACCCGATTCGTGGGAGCCGGAGCAGATACGCAGTATTTT. Its translation is CSVATRFVGAGADTQYF.

The chain uses TRBV6-5 and TRBJ1-3, with TRBD1 matching over 7 bases. The germline gives CDR1 MNHEY, CDR2 SVGAGI. The CDR3 is 16 amino acids. V lost 0 bases and J lost 2; bases outside the gene matches: 4. CDR3 residues: CASSYSHRGTGNTIYF. CDR3 nucleotides: TGTGCCAGCAGTTACTCACACAGGGGAACTGGAAACACCATATATTTT.

This clone was counted only a few times. V and J are TRBV6-5 and TRBJ1-4; 9 positions agree with TRBD1. V gave up 6 bases and J gave up 6 bases; unmatched junction bases: 8. CDR1 and CDR2 from the germline V gene are MNHEY and SVGAGI. The CDR3 loop spans 15 amino acids. The CDR3 is CASSLGGQGDEKLFF. The CDR3 DNA follows: TGTGCCAGCAGCCTCGGGGGACAGGGAGATGAAAAACTGTTTTTT.

This rearrangement joins TRBV5-1 to TRBJ2-3, with D possibly being TRBD1 (6 bases). The CDR3 sequence is 14 residues long. Germline-derived CDR1 and CDR2 are SGHRS and YFSETQ. Trimming pared 0 bases from V and 2 bases from J, leaving 7 bases between. DNA for the CDR3: TGCGCCAGCAGCTTGGGACAGGCCACAGATACGCAGTATTTT. Translation gives CASSLGQATDTQYF.

This chain uses TRBV9 with TRBJ2-1, with 8 bases matching TRBD2. CDR3 size: 15 residues. Germline trimming cut 7 bases from V and 5 bases from J; bases unmatched to any gene: 11. In germline, CDR1 is SGDLS, CDR2 YYNGEE. DNA for the CDR3: TGTGCCAGCCGCCCCTTTAGCGGGAACCACAATGAGCAGTTCTTC. Its protein product is CASRPFSGNHNEQFF.

CDR3 bases: TGTGCCAGCAGTTTATTCGGAGGGAGCTCCTACAATGAGCAGTTCTTC. Translation gives CASSLFGGSSYNEQFF. The V gene is TRBV27, the J gene TRBJ2-1; weak D call: TRBD2 (6 bases). With 1 base removed from V and 0 bases from J, the gap between germline ends came to 10 bases. Germline assignment: CDR1 MNHEY and CDR2 SMNVEV (reference sequence). The CDR3 sequence is 16 residues long.

Only a few counts were recorded for this clone. The sample holds other DNA sequences that translate to the same CDR3. This chain uses TRBV5-1 with TRBJ2-1, with 9 bases fitting TRBD1. The CDR3 has 13 residues. Losses at the gene ends were 2 bases for V and 8 bases for J; bases not matched to a gene: 2. The germline CDR1 and CDR2 sequences are SGHRS and YFSETQ. DNA of the CDR3: TGCGCCAGCAGCTTACAGGGGGCGGATGAGCAGTTCTTC. Translation gives CASSLQGADEQFF.